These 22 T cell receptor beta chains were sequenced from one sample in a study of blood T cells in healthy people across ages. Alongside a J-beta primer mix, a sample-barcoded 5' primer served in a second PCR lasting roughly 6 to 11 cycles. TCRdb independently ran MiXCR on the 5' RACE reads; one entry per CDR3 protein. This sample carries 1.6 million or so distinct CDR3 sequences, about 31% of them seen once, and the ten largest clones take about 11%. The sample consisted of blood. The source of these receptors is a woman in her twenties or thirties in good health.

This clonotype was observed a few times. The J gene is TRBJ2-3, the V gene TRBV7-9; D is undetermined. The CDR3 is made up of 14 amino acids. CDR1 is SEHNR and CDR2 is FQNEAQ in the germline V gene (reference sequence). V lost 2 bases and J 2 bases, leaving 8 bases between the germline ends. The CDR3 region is CASSLFDSTDTQYF. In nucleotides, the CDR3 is TGTGCCAGCAGCTTATTCGACTCCACAGATACGCAGTATTTT.

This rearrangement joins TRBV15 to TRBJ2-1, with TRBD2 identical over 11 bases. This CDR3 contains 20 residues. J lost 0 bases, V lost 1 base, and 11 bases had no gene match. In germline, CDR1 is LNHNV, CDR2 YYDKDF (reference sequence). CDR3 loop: CATSRVGLAASLSSYNEQFF. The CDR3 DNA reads TGTGCCACCAGCAGAGTGGGACTAGCGGCCTCCCTAAGCTCCTACAATGAGCAGTTCTTC.

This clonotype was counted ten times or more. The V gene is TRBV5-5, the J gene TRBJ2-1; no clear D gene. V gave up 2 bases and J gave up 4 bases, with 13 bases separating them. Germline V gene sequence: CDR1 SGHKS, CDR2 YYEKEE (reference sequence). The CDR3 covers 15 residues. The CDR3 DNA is TGTGCCAGCAGCTTTGAATTGGCAGGTTACAATGAGCAGTTCTTC. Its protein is CASSFELAGYNEQFF.

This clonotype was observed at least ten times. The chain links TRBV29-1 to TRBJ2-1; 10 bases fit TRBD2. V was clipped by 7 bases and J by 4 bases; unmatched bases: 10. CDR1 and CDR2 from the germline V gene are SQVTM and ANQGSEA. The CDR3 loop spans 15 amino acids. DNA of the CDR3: TGCAGCGCTCTAGCGGGGGCCCAGAATTACAATGAGCAGTTCTTC. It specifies CSALAGAQNYNEQFF.

The CDR3 spells CASGPPLEQYF. The CDR3 nucleotides are TGTGCTAGTGGTCCTCCGCTCGAGCAGTACTTC. V is TRBV12-5 and J is TRBJ2-7, with unresolved D. CDR3 length: 11 amino acids. Trimming shortened V by 5 bases and J by 6 bases, and 8 bases separated the two germline ends. CDR1 is LGHNT and CDR2 is FRNRAP in the germline V gene.

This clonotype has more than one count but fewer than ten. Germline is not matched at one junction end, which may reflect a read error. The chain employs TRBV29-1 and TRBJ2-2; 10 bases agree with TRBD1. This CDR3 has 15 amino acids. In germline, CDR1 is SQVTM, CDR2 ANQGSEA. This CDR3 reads CGVRQGAIDTGGLFF. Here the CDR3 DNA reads TGCGGCGTCCGACAGGGGGCTATTGACACCGGGGGGCTGTTTTTT.

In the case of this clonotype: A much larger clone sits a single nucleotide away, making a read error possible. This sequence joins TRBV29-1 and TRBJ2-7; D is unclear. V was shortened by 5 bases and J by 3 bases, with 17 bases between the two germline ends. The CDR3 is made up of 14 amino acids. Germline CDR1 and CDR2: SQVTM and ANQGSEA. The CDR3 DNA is TGCAGCGTTCAACCCCTGCGCGGCTACTACGAGCAGTACTTC. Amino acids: CSVQPLRGYYEQYF.

The CDR3 loop reads CSARVTYYEQYF. The CDR3 region has the DNA TGCAGTGCTAGAGTGACCTACTACGAGCAGTACTTC. The gene calls are TRBV20-1 and TRBJ2-7; D unclear. The CDR3 loop spans 12 amino acids. The V and J ends lost 1 base and 3 bases respectively, with 7 bases between them. Germline-derived CDR1 and CDR2 are DFQATT and SNEGSKA (reference sequence).

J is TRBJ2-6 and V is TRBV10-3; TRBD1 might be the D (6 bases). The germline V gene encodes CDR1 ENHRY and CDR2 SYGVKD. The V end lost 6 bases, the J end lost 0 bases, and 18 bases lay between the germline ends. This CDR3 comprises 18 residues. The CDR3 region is CAIRTQTGGSSGANVLTF. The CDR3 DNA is TGTGCCATCAGGACTCAGACAGGCGGCAGCTCTGGGGCCAACGTCCTGACTTTC.

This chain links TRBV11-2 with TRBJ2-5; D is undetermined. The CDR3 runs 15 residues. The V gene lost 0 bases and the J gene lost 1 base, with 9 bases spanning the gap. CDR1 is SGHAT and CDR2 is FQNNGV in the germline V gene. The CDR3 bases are TGTGCCAGCAGCTTAGAGCTGGGCGGCCAAGAGACCCAGTACTTC. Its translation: CASSLELGGQETQYF.

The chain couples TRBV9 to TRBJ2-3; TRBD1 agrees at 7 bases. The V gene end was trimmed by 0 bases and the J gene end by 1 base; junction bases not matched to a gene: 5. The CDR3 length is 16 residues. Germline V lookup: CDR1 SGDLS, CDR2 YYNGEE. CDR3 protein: CASSVVKGAGTDTQYF. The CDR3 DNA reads TGTGCCAGCAGCGTAGTGAAGGGGGCGGGCACAGATACGCAGTATTTT. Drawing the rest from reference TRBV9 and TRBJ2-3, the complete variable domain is DSGVTQTPKHLITATGQRVTLRCSPRSGDLSVYWYQQSLDQGLQFLIQYYNGEERAKGNILERFSAQQFPDLHSELNLSSLELGDSALYFCASSVVKGAGTDTQYFGPGTRLTVL.

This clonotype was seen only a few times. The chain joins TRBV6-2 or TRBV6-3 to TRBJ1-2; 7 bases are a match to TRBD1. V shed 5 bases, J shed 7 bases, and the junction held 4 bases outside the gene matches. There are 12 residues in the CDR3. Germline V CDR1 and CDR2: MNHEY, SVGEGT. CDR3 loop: CASSENRGGYTF. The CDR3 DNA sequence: TGTGCCAGCAGTGAAAACAGGGGTGGCTACACCTTC.

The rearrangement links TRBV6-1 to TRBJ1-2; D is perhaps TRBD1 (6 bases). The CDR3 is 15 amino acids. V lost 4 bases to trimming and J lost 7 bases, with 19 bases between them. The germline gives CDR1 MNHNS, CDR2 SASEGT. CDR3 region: CASSGTVRGPSGYTF. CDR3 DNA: TGTGCCAGCAGTGGGACCGTCAGGGGACCCTCTGGCTACACCTTC.

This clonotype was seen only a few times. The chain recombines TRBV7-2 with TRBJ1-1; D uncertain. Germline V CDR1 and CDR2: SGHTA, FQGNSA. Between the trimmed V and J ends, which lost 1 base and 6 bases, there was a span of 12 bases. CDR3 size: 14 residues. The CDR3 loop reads CASSLVGGKAEAFF. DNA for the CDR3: TGTGCCAGCAGCTTAGTAGGTGGCAAGGCTGAAGCTTTCTTT.

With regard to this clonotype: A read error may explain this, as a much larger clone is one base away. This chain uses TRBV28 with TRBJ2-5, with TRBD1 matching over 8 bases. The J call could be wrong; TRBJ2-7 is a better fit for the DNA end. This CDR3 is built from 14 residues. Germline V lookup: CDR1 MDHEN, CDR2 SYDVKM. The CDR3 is CASSLQGAGGEQYF. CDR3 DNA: TGTGCCAGCAGTTTACAGGGGGCGGGTGGCGAGCAGTACTTC.

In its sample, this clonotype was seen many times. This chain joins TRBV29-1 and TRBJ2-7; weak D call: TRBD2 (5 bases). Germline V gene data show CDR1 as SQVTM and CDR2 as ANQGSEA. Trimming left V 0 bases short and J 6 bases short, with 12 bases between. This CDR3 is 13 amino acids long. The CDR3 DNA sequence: TGCAGCGTTGAAGACCTAGCTCAAGGCGAGCAGTACTTC. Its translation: CSVEDLAQGEQYF.

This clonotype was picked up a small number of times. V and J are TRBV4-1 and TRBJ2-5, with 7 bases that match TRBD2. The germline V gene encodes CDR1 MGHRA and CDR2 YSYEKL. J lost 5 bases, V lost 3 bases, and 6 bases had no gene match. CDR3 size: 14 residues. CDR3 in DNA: TGCGCCAGCAGCCATGGCAGCGGGGCGGAGACCCAGTACTTC. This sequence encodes CASSHGSGAETQYF.

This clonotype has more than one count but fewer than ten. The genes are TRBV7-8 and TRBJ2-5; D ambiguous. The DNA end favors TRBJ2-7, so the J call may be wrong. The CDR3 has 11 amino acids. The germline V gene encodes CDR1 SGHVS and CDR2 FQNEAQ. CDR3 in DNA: TGTGCCAGCTTGGGTACCTACGAGCAGTACTTC. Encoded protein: CASLGTYEQYF.

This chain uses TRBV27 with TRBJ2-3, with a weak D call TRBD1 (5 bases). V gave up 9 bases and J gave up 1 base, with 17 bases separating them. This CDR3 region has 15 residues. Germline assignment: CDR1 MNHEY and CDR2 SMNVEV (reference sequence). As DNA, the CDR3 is TGTGCCAGTGGGGATAGGGGAAGCCGCACAGATACGCAGTATTTT. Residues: CASGDRGSRTDTQYF.

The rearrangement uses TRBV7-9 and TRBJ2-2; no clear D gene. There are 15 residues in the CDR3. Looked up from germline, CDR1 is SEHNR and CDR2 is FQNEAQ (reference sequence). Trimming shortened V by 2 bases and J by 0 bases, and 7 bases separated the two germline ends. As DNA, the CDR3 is TGTGCCAGCAGCTTACGGATTACGAACACCGGGGAGCTGTTTTTT. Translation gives CASSLRITNTGELFF.

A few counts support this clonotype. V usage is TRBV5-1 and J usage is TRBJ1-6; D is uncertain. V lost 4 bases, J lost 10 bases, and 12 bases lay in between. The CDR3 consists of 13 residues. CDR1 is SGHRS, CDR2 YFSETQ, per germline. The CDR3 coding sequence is TGCGCCAGCAGCCCGGCGGAGGAATCACCCCTCCACTTT. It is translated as CASSPAEESPLHF.

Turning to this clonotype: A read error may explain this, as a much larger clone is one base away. The CDR3 spells CAISEGTGNNYGYTF. In nucleotides, the CDR3 is TGTGCCATCAGTGAAGGGACAGGGAATAACTATGGCTACACCTTC. The chain employs TRBV10-3 and TRBJ1-2; 9 bases fit TRBD1. Germline V gene lookup returns CDR1 ENHRY and CDR2 SYGVKD. Losses at the gene ends were 3 bases for V and 1 base for J; bases not matched to a gene: 3. The CDR3 length is 15 residues.